This T cell receptor beta chain originates from a study of blood T cell repertoires in COVID-19. Study information: Samples representing acute and convalescent COVID-19 were sourced from the United States, Italy and Spain. T cells, B-cell-depleted T cells, or PBMCs provided the cDNA or gDNA that served as material.

In the authors' workflow: Amplified reference gene primers provided the basis for estimating nucleated cell counts. The table came from immunoSEQ multiplex PCR; TCRdb's copy has only in-frame clones and leaves some out. V and J calls and clone size are given by that table; D and trimming were obtained from the DNA. The repertoire holds about 140,000 clones, with about 87% as singletons. Sequencing input: peripheral blood. The sequence was collected from a woman between 50 and 59 years old with active or convalescent COVID-19.

CDR3 loop: CASSRLGAGRYTGELFF. As DNA, the CDR3 is TGTGCCAGCAGCCGTTTAGGGGCGGGACGATACACCGGGGAGCTGTTTTTT. J is TRBJ2-2 and V is TRBV3-1 (or the pseudogene TRBV3-2); D is perhaps TRBD2 (6 bases). This CDR3 has 17 residues. V gave up 4 bases and J gave up 3 bases, with 18 bases separating them. From germline, CDR1 is LGHDT and CDR2 YNNKEL (reference sequence).